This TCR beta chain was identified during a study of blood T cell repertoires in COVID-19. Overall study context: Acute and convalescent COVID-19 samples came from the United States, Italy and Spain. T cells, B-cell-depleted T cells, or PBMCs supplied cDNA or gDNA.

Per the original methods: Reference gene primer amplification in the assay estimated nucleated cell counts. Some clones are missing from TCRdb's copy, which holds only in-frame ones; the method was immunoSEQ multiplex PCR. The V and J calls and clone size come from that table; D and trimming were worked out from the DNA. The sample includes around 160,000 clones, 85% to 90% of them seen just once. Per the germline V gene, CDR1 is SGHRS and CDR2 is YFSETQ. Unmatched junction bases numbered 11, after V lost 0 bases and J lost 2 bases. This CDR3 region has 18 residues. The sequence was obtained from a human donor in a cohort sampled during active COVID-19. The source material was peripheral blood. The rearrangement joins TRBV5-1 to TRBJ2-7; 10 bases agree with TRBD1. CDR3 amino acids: CASSLAGQGPNFPYEQYF. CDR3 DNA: TGCGCCAGCAGCTTGGCGGGACAGGGGCCGAACTTTCCCTACGAGCAGTACTTC.